The rows below give T cell receptor beta chains drawn from one sample of a study of tumor-infiltrating lymphocytes in oesophageal squamous cell carcinoma. TCRdb re-called the PCR reads through MiXCR, storing one row per CDR3 protein. The table includes over 15,000 distinct CDR3 sequences, approximately 45% detected once. Source material: normal esophageal tissue next to the tumor. All receptors derive from a female donor with esophageal squamous cell carcinoma. The CDR3 runs from the conserved cysteine through the conserved F or W. Fields, in order: clone size, J gene, D gene, V gene, CDR3 protein, CDR3 DNA. D genes are given only for firm matches. The size entry is marked missing in some rows and otherwise reads once, few, many or a size class.

>many|TRBJ1-1|TRBD1|TRBV6-1
CASRDRGGTEAFF
TGTGCCAGCAGGGACAGGGGAGGGACTGAAGCTTTCTTT
>.|TRBJ2-7|TRBD1|TRBV7-2
CASSSRDRVSPLHF
TGTGCCAGCAGCTCCCGGGACAGGGTTTCACCCCTCCACTTC
>many|TRBJ1-1|.|TRBV19
CASSMQGKANTEAFF
TGTGCCAGTAGTATGCAGGGGAAAGCGAACACTGAAGCTTTCTTT
>many|TRBJ2-7|.|TRBV10-1
CASSDRPQEEQYF
TGCGCCAGCAGTGATCGGCCCCAGGAAGAGCAGTACTTC
>medium-sized|TRBJ1-2|.|TRBV6-1
CASRRRAGTYYGYTF
TGTGCCAGCAGGCGCAGGGCGGGGACCTACTATGGCTACACCTTC
>.|TRBJ2-7|.|TRBV12-3/TRBV12-4
CASSLKGGTGYEQYF
TGTGCCAGCAGTTTAAAAGGGGGGACTGGCTACGAGCAGTACTTC
>.|TRBJ2-7|TRBD2|TRBV7-8
CASSMRGGGSYEQYF
TGTGCCAGCAGCATGCGAGGCGGGGGGTCCTACGAGCAGTACTTC
>.|TRBJ1-1|TRBD1|TRBV11-1
CASSSRQGDTEAFF
TGTGCCAGCAGCTCGCGACAGGGGGACACTGAAGCTTTCTTT
>.|TRBJ2-1|TRBD2|TRBV6-6
CASSYARDYNNEQFF
TGTGCCAGCAGTTACGCCAGGGACTACAACAATGAGCAGTTCTTC
>.|TRBJ2-1|TRBD2|TRBV7-6
CASSPGLEVYNEQFF
TGTGCCAGCAGCCCAGGACTAGAAGTGTACAATGAGCAGTTCTTC
>.|TRBJ1-1|.|TRBV12-3/TRBV12-4
CASSLGDSSNEAFF
TGTGCCAGCAGTTTGGGAGACAGCTCTAACGAAGCTTTCTTT
>many|TRBJ2-7|.|TRBV6-1
CASSISGDEQYF
TGTGCCAGCAGCATCTCAGGAGACGAGCAGTACTTC
>many|TRBJ1-2|.|TRBV19
CASSMANYGYTF
TGTGCCAGTAGTATGGCAAACTATGGCTACACCTTC
>.|TRBJ2-3|TRBD2|TRBV28
CASTQLAGASTDTQYF
TGTGCCAGCACCCAGCTAGCGGGGGCTAGCACAGATACGCAGTATTTT
>many|TRBJ1-5|TRBD1|TRBV6-1
CASRVRDRGDQPQHF
TGTGCCAGCAGAGTCCGGGACAGGGGTGATCAGCCCCAGCATTTT
>many|TRBJ2-2|TRBD2|TRBV10-3
CAISESLAGATGELFF
TGTGCCATCAGTGAGTCTCTAGCGGGAGCGACCGGGGAGCTGTTTTTT
>many|TRBJ1-5|.|TRBV24-1
CATSGGRGGGNQPQHF
TGTGCCACCAGTGGCGGGAGGGGAGGAGGCAATCAGCCCCAGCATTTT
>.|TRBJ2-7|.|TRBV7-6
CASSTGGAYEQYF
TGTGCCAGCTCCACCGGGGGAGCCTACGAGCAGTACTTC
>many|TRBJ1-1|TRBD1|TRBV7-7
CAVQGAAKDTEAFF
TGTGCTGTACAGGGGGCAGCGAAGGACACTGAAGCTTTCTTT
>.|TRBJ2-2|TRBD2|TRBV20-1
CSARLAGRDTGELFF
TGCAGTGCGCGACTAGCGGGAAGGGACACCGGGGAGCTGTTTTTT
>few|TRBJ2-1|TRBD1|TRBV24-1
CATSDPGQGWNEQFF
TGTGCCACCAGTGACCCGGGACAGGGATGGAATGAGCAGTTCTTC
>many|TRBJ2-1|TRBD1|TRBV10-3
CAISEGDRVYNEQFF
TGTGCCATCAGTGAAGGGGACAGGGTTTACAATGAGCAGTTCTTC
>.|TRBJ2-7|.|TRBV7-4
CASRSARLGYNEQYF
TGTGCCAGCAGGAGTGCTCGGCTAGGATACAATGAGCAGTACTTC
>.|TRBJ1-5|.|TRBV7-2
CASSLGGGLQPQHF
TGTGCCAGCAGCTTAGGGGGGGGGCTTCAGCCCCAGCATTTT
>once|TRBJ1-1|.|TRBV12-3/TRBV12-4
CASRGQVEERLNTEAFF
TGTGCCAGCAGGGGCCAGGTGGAGGAACGTCTGAACACTGAAGCTTTCTTT
>.|TRBJ2-7|.|TRBV7-9
CASSRRRPQEQYF
TGTGCCAGCAGCCGCCGGCGCCCCCAGGAGCAGTACTTC
>large|TRBJ2-1|.|TRBV7-9
CASSATGQDEQFF
TGTGCCAGCAGCGCAACAGGGCAGGATGAGCAGTTCTTC
>many|TRBJ2-5|.|TRBV24-1
CATSDLQATQYF
TGTGCCACCAGTGATTTGCAGGCGACCCAGTACTTC